This T cell receptor (beta chain) emerged from a study of T-cell memory formation after mild COVID-19. This clonotype was recorded a few times. Its antigen is currently unknown. Study-wide points: CD4+ contracting clones were found mainly in CM and EM, and CD8+ ones in EMRA. A subset of responding clones appeared in pre-infection memory, suggesting cross-reactive memory joined.

TCRdb re-called the 5' RACE reads through MiXCR, storing one row per CDR3 protein. The table has some 600,000 distinct CDR3 sequences, roughly a sixth seen once. With 6 bases clipped from V and 0 bases from J, the junction kept 16 bases outside the gene matches. The germline CDR1 and CDR2 sequences are DFQATT and SNEGSKA (reference sequence). The CDR3 is made up of 19 amino acids. This TCR came from an adult woman who had mild COVID-19 (a few samples of this study predate the infection). Cell type and time point are not known. The chain joins TRBV20-1 to TRBJ2-7; 14 positions agree with TRBD2. The sequencing sample was made of PBMCs or a T cell subset sorted from them (not recorded which). CDR3 nucleotides: TGCAGTGCCCTGAAGCCGGGACTAGCGGGAGAGAAGATCTCCTACGAGCAGTACTTC. Translating it yields CSALKPGLAGEKISYEQYF.